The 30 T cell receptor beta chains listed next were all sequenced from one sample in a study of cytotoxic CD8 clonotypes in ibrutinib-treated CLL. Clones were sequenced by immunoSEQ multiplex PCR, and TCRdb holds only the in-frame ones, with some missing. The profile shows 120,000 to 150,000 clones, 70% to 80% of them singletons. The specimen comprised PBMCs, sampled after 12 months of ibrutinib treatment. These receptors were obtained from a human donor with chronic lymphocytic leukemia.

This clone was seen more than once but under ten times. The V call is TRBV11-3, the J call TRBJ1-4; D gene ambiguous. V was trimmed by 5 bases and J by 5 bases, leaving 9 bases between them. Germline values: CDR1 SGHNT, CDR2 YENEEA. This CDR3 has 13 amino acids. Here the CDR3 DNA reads TGTGCCAGCAGCCCACCCGGAAATGAAAAACTGTTTTTT. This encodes CASSPPGNEKLFF.

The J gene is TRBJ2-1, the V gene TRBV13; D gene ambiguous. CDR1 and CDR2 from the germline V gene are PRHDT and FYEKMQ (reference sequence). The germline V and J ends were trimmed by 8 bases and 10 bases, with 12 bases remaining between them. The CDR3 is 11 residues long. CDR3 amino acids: CASSPNGEQFF. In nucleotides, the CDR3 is TGTGCCAGCTCCCCCAATGGGGAGCAGTTCTTC.

The CDR3 reads CASSQGLWETQYF. The CDR3 DNA sequence: TGCGCCAGCAGCCAGGGGCTATGGGAGACCCAGTACTTC. The rearrangement joins TRBV4-1 to TRBJ2-5; TRBD1 is a possible D gene (5 bases). The germline CDR1 and CDR2 sequences are MGHRA and YSYEKL. Trimming cost V 3 bases and J 5 bases, with 10 bases left between them. The CDR3 contains 13 residues.

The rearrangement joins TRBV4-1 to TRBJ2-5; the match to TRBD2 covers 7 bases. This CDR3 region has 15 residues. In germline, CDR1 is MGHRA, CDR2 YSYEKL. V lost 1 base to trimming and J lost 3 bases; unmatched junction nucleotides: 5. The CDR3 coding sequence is TGCGCCAGCAGCCAAGTAAAGGCGGGGGAAGAGACCCAGTACTTC. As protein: CASSQVKAGEETQYF.

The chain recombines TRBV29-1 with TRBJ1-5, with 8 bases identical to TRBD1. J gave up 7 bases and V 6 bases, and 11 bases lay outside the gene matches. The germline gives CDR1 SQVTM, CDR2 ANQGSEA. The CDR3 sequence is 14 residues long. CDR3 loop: CSVGSGTGGQPQHF. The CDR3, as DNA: TGCAGCGTAGGGTCCGGGACAGGTGGACAGCCCCAGCATTTT.

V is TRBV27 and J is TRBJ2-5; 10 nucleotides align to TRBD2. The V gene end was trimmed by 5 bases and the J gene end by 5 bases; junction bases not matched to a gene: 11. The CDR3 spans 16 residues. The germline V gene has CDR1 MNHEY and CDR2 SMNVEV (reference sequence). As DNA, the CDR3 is TGTGCCAGCAGTCCTCTAGCGGGAGATGGGGAGGAGACCCAGTACTTC. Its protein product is CASSPLAGDGEETQYF.

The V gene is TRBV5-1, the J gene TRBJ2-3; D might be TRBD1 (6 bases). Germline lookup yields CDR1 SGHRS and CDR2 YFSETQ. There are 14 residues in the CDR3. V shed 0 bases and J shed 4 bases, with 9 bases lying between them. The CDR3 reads CASSLVGQSDTQYF. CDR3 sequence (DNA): TGCGCCAGCAGCTTGGTAGGACAGTCAGATACGCAGTATTTT.

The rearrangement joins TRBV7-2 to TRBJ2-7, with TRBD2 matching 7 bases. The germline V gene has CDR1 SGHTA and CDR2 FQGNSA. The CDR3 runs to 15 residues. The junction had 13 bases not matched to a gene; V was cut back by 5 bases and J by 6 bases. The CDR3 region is CASSPPSGGLGEQYF. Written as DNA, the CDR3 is TGTGCCAGCAGCCCCCCCTCGGGGGGTCTCGGCGAGCAGTACTTC.

CDR3 DNA sequence: TGTGCCAGCAAGCCGGTGGGGCACCCCTGGGGCTACACCTTC. Residues: CASKPVGHPWGYTF. The chain links TRBV27 to TRBJ1-2, with TRBD1 as a possible D gene (5 bases). Germline values: CDR1 MNHEY, CDR2 SMNVEV (reference sequence). V gave up 7 bases and J gave up 8 bases, with 20 bases separating them. CDR3 length equals 14 residues.

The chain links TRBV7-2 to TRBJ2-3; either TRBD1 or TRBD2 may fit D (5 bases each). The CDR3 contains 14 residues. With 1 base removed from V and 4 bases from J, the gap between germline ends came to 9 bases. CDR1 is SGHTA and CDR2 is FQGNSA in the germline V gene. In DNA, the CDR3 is TGTGCCAGCAGCTTAGGGGGGAGAGCAGATACGCAGTATTTT. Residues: CASSLGGRADTQYF. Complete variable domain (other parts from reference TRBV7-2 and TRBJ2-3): GAGVSQSPSNKVTEKGKDVELRCDPISGHTALYWYRQSLGQGLEFLIYFQGNSAPDKSGLPSDRFSAERTGGSVSTLTIQRTQQEDSAVYLCASSLGGRADTQYFGPGTRLTVL.

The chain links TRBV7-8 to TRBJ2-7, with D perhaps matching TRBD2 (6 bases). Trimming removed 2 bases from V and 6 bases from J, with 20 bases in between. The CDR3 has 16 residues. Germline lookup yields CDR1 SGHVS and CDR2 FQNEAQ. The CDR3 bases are TGTGCCAGCAGCTTACTCCGGCCGACCGTGGGGGGCGAGCAGTACTTC. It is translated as CASSLLRPTVGGEQYF.

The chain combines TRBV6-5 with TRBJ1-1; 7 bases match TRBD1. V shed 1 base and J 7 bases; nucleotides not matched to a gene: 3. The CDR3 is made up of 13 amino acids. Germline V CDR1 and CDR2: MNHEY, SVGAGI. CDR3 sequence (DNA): TGTGCCAGCAGTTACTTGACAGGGATTGAAGCTTTCTTT. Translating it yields CASSYLTGIEAFF.

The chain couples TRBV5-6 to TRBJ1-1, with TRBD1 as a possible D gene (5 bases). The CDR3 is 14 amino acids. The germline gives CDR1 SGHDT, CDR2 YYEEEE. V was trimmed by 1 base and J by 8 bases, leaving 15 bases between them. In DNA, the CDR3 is TGTGCCAGCAGCTTGAGGCAGGGCTCCCCCGAAGCTTTCTTT. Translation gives CASSLRQGSPEAFF.

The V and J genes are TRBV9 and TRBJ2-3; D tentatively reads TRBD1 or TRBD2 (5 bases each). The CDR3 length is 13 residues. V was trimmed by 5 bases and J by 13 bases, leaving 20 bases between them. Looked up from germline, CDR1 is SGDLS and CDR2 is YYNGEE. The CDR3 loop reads CASSQIPGPPEYF. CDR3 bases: TGTGCCAGCAGTCAAATCCCGGGACCCCCTGAGTATTTT. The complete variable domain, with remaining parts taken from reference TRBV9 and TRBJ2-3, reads DSGVTQTPKHLITATGQRVTLRCSPRSGDLSVYWYQQSLDQGLQFLIQYYNGEERAKGNILERFSAQQFPDLHSELNLSSLELGDSALYFCASSQIPGPPEYFGPGTRLTVL.

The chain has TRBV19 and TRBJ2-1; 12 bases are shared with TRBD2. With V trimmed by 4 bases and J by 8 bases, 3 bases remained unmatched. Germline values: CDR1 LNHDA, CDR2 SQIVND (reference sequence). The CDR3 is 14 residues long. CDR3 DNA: TGTGCCAGTAGTAGACTAGCGGGAGATCATGAGCAGTTCTTC. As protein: CASSRLAGDHEQFF. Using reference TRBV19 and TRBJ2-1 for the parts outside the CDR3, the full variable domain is DGGITQSPKYLFRKEGQNVTLSCEQNLNHDAMYWYRQDPGQGLRLIYYSQIVNDFQKGDIAEGYSVSREKKESFPLTVTSAQKNPTAFYLCASSRLAGDHEQFFGPGTRLTVL.

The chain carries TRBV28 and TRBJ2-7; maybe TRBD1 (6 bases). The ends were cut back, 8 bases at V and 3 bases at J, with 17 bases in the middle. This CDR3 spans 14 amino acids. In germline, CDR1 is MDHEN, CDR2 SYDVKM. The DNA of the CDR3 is TGTGCCAGCGAGAACCGGGACATCTTCTACGAGCAGTACTTC. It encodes CASENRDIFYEQYF.

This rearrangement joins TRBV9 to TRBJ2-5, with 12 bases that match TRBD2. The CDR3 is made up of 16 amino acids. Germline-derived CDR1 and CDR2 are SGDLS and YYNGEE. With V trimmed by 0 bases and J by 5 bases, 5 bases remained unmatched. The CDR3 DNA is TGTGCCAGCAGCGTAGGACTAGCGGGGGTAGTGGAGACCCAGTACTTC. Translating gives CASSVGLAGVVETQYF.

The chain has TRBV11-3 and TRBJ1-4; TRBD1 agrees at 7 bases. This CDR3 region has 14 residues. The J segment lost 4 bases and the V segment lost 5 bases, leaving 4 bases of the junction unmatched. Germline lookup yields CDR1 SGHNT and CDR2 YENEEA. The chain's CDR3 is CASSQGVDNEKLFF. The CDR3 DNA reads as TGTGCCAGCAGCCAGGGGGTGGATAATGAAAAACTGTTTTTT.

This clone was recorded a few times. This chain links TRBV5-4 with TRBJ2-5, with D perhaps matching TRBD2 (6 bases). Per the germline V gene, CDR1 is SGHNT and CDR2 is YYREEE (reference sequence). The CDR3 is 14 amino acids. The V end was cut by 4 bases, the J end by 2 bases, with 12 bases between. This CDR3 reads CASSGDSLQETQYF. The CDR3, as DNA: TGTGCCAGCAGCGGGGACTCCCTGCAAGAGACCCAGTACTTC.

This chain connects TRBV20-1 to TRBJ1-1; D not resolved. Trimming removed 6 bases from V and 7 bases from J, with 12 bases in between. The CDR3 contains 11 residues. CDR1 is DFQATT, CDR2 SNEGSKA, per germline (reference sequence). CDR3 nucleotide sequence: TGCAGTGCCCCCGAAGGGTTTGAAGCTTTCTTT. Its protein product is CSAPEGFEAFF.

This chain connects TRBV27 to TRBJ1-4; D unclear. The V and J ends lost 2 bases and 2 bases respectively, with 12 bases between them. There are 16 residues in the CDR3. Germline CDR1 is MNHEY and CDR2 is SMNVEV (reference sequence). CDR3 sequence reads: CASSLGLGWTNEKLFF. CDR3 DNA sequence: TGTGCCAGCAGTTTAGGCCTAGGGTGGACTAATGAAAAACTGTTTTTT.

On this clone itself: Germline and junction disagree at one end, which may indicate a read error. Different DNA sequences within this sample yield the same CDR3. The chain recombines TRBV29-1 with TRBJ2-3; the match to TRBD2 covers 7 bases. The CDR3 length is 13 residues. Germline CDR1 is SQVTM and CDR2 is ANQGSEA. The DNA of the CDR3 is TGCAGCGTTGAAGCGGGGGGAGGGGATACACAGTATTTT. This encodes CSVEAGGGDTQYF.

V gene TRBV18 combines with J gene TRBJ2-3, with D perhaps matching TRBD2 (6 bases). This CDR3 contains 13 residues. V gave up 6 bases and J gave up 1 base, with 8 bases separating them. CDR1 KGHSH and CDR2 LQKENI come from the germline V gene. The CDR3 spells CASSTGGTDTQYF. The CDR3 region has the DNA TGTGCCAGCTCGACGGGAGGCACAGATACGCAGTATTTT.

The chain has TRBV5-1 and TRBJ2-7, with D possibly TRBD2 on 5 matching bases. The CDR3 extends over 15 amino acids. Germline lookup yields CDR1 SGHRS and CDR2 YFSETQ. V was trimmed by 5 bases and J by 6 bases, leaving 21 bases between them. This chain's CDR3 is CASSTVSGIEGEQYF. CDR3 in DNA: TGCGCCAGCAGTACGGTCTCAGGCATTGAGGGCGAGCAGTACTTC.

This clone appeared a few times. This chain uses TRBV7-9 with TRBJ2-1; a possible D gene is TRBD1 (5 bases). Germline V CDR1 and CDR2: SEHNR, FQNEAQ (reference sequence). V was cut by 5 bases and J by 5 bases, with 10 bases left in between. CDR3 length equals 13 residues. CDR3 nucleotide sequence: TGTGCCAGCAGCCTTAGACAGAACAATGAGCAGTTCTTC. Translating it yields CASSLRQNNEQFF.

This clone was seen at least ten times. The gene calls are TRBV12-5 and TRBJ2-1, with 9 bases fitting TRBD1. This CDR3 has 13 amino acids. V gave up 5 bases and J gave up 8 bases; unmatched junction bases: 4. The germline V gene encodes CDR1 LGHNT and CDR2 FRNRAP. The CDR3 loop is CASGQTGGHEQFF. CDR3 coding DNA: TGTGCTAGTGGTCAAACAGGGGGCCATGAGCAGTTCTTC.

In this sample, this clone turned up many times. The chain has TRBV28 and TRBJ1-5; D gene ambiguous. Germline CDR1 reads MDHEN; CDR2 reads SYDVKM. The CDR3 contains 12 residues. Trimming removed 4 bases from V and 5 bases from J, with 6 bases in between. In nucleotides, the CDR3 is TGTGCCAGCAGTTCTCTATATCAGCCCCAGCATTTT. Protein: CASSSLYQPQHF.

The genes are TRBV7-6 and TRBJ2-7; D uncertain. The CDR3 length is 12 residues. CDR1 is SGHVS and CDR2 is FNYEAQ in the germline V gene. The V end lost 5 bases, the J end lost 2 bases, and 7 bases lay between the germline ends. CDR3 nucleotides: TGTGCCAGCAGCCCAACAACCTACGAGCAGTACTTC. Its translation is CASSPTTYEQYF. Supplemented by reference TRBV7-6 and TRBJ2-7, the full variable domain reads GAGVSQSPRYKVTKRGQDVALRCDPISGHVSLYWYRQALGQGPEFLTYFNYEAQQDKSGLPNDRFSAERPEGSISTLTIQRTEQRDSAMYRCASSPTTYEQYFGPGTRLTVT.

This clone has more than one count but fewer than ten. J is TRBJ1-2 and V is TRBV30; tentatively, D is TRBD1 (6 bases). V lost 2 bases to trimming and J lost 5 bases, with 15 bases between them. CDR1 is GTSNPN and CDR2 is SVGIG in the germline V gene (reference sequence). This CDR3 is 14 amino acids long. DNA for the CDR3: TGTGCCTGGAGTACACAGGGTAGTGGATATGGCTACACCTTC. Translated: CAWSTQGSGYGYTF.

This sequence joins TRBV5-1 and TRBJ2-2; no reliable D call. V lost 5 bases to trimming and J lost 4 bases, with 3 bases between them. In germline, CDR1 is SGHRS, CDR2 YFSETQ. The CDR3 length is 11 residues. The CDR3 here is CASRFTGELFF. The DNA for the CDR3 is TGCGCCAGCAGGTTCACCGGGGAGCTGTTTTTT.